The 13 T cell receptor beta chains reported below all come from one sample, sequenced in a study of graft-versus-host responses after intestinal transplantation. Clones were sequenced by immunoSEQ multiplex PCR, and TCRdb holds only the in-frame ones, with some missing. The data contain about 90,000 clones, around 84% of them singletons. These receptors lack a known antigen. The sample was unstimulated CD4+ T cells sorted from spleen or lymph node cells, taken before intestinal transplant. The receptors derive from a human donor who received an intestinal transplant.

V is TRBV6-1 and J is TRBJ2-2; maybe TRBD2 (5 bases). Germline CDR1 and CDR2: MNHNS and SASEGT. The CDR3 loop spans 14 amino acids. V was shortened by 2 bases and J by 6 bases, with 10 bases between the two germline ends. The CDR3, as DNA: TGTGCCAGCAGTGAATATCCGGGATCCGGGGAGCTGTTTTTT. As protein: CASSEYPGSGELFF.

V is TRBV27 and J is TRBJ2-7, with D possibly being TRBD2 (6 bases). Trimming left V 5 bases short and J 0 bases short, with 14 bases between. The CDR3 totals 15 residues. Germline CDR1 is MNHEY and CDR2 is SMNVEV (reference sequence). Written as DNA, the CDR3 is TGTGCCAGCAGTCCCCGAGCTAGCGTCTCCTACGAGCAGTACTTC. This codes for CASSPRASVSYEQYF.

The chain combines TRBV5-6 with TRBJ2-2; TRBD1 aligns across 11 bases. The length of the CDR3 is 16 residues. V was clipped by 4 bases and J by 6 bases; unmatched bases: 8. In germline, CDR1 is SGHDT, CDR2 YYEEEE. The CDR3 reads CASSAGTGGWAGELFF. The CDR3 DNA follows: TGTGCCAGCAGCGCAGGGACAGGGGGATGGGCCGGGGAGCTGTTTTTT. Full variable domain (missing parts from reference TRBV5-6 and TRBJ2-2): DAGVTQSPTHLIKTRGQQVTLRCSPKSGHDTVSWYQQALGQGPQFIFQYYEEEERQRGNFPDRFSGHQFPNYSSELNVNALLLGDSALYLCASSAGTGGWAGELFFGEGSRLTVL.

DNA for the CDR3: TGTGCCAGCAGCCCCGACATTTCTAACTATGGCTACACCTTC. Translation: CASSPDISNYGYTF. The chain employs TRBV5-6 and TRBJ1-2; no clear D gene. Germline CDR1 is SGHDT and CDR2 is YYEEEE. V was shortened by 4 bases and J by 0 bases, with 10 bases between the two germline ends. CDR3 length: 14 amino acids.

The chain combines TRBV6-5 with TRBJ1-1; 9 bases agree with TRBD1. The CDR3 totals 15 residues. Germline V CDR1 and CDR2: MNHEY, SVGAGI. The ends lost 0 bases at V and 3 bases at J; junction bases unmatched: 2. The CDR3 DNA reads TGTGCCAGCAGTTACTCCGACAGGGGGGACACTGAAGCTTTCTTT. Amino acid sequence: CASSYSDRGDTEAFF.

The chain has TRBV5-1 and TRBJ1-1; D is undetermined. V was shortened by 4 bases and J by 3 bases, with 16 bases between the two germline ends. Germline lookup yields CDR1 SGHRS and CDR2 YFSETQ. The CDR3 length is 15 residues. The CDR3 sequence is CASSLPRGLDTEAFF. The CDR3 coding sequence is TGCGCCAGCAGCCTCCCTCGGGGTCTCGACACTGAAGCTTTCTTT.

The V and J genes are TRBV7-6 and TRBJ1-1; D perhaps matches TRBD1 (6 bases). Germline CDR1 SGHVS, CDR2 FNYEAQ. CDR3 length: 15 residues. Trimming left V 2 bases short and J 5 bases short, with 15 bases between. The CDR3 nucleotides read TGTGCCAGCAGCTTAACAGGGCCCGGGCGGACTGAAGCTTTCTTT. It is translated as CASSLTGPGRTEAFF. Full variable domain (outside the CDR3, taken from reference TRBV7-6 and TRBJ1-1): GAGVSQSPRYKVTKRGQDVALRCDPISGHVSLYWYRQALGQGPEFLTYFNYEAQQDKSGLPNDRFSAERPEGSISTLTIQRTEQRDSAMYRCASSLTGPGRTEAFFGQGTRLTVV.

This clone was picked up one time. The chain joins TRBV7-6 to TRBJ2-7, with D perhaps TRBD1 (5 bases). V dropped 1 base and J dropped 3 bases, with 28 bases sitting between them. Germline CDR1 reads SGHVS; CDR2 reads FNYEAQ. The CDR3 runs to 20 residues. The CDR3 region has the DNA TGTGCCAGCAGCTTAGGTCGACAGAGTGTAAAACGATTCAGGATCTACGAGCAGTACTTC. It translates to CASSLGRQSVKRFRIYEQYF. The full variable domain, completed using reference TRBV7-6 and TRBJ2-7, is GAGVSQSPRYKVTKRGQDVALRCDPISGHVSLYWYRQALGQGPEFLTYFNYEAQQDKSGLPNDRFSAERPEGSISTLTIQRTEQRDSAMYRCASSLGRQSVKRFRIYEQYFGPGTRLTVT.

The J gene is TRBJ1-4, the V gene TRBV28; the D gene is possibly TRBD1 (6 bases). Per the germline V gene, CDR1 is MDHEN and CDR2 is SYDVKM. Trimming stripped 5 bases from V and 1 base from J, with 17 bases between. The CDR3 covers 17 residues. The chain's CDR3 is CASSAQGRGVTNEKLFF. CDR3 nucleotides: TGTGCCAGCAGTGCTCAGGGGCGAGGTGTAACTAATGAAAAACTGTTTTTT.

The rearrangement uses TRBV28 and TRBJ2-7; a weak D match, TRBD2 (6 bases). The germline V gene encodes CDR1 MDHEN and CDR2 SYDVKM. The CDR3 consists of 14 residues. Between the trimmed V and J ends, which lost 1 base and 2 bases, there was a span of 9 bases. DNA for the CDR3: TGTGCCAGCAGTTTATCCGGGGGAACCTACGAGCAGTACTTC. Translated: CASSLSGGTYEQYF.

CDR3 sequence (DNA): TGTGCCAGCAGCCGAACGACAGAGAACACCGGGGAGCTGTTTTTT. This gives the protein CASSRTTENTGELFF. The rearrangement uses TRBV28 and TRBJ2-2, with D maybe TRBD1 (5 bases). V lost 6 bases, J lost 1 base, and 12 bases lay in between. CDR3 size: 15 residues. Germline assignment: CDR1 MDHEN and CDR2 SYDVKM. The whole variable domain, filled in from reference TRBV28 and TRBJ2-2, reads DVKVTQSSRYLVKRTGEKVFLECVQDMDHENMFWYRQDPGLGLRLIYFSYDVKMKEKGDIPEGYSVSREKKERFSLILESASTNQTSMYLCASSRTTENTGELFFGEGSRLTVL.

This chain uses TRBV2 with TRBJ1-6; TRBD1 might be the D (5 bases). V lost 7 bases and J lost 4, with 11 bases in between. In germline, CDR1 is SNHLY, CDR2 FYNNEI. This CDR3 region has 14 residues. In nucleotides, the CDR3 is TGTGCCAGCACCCAGGGCGGTTATAATTCACCCCTCCACTTT. Protein sequence: CASTQGGYNSPLHF.

The chain has TRBV5-4 and TRBJ2-7; 11 bases match TRBD2. CDR1 is SGHNT and CDR2 is YYREEE in the germline V gene (reference sequence). This CDR3 comprises 14 residues. Unmatched junction bases numbered 5, after V lost 2 bases and J lost 7 bases. The CDR3 region is CASSLLAGEGEQYF. In nucleotides, the CDR3 is TGTGCCAGCAGCTTACTAGCGGGAGAAGGGGAGCAGTACTTC.